The rows below give T cell receptor beta chains drawn from one sample of a study of Ad26.COV2.S vaccination and SARS-CoV-2 variants. Profiling relied on immunoSEQ multiplex PCR, and the TCRdb table lists in-frame clones only, not all of them. The table has 400,000 to 450,000 clones, 90% seen once. This material consisted of peripheral blood, taken in a trial of Ad26.COV2.S vaccine versus placebo. These receptors originate from a person between 18 and 60 years old who received the Ad26.COV2.S COVID-19 vaccine or a placebo. Each CDR3 is given with its conserved first and last residue. The order of the fields is V gene, clone size, D gene, J gene, CDR3 protein, CDR3 DNA. A D gene is named only where the DNA matches it firmly. Expanded clones are given a class, and other clones once, few, many or no size at all.

TRBV6-2/TRBV6-3,NA,NA,TRBJ2-3,CASSKSGNTDTQYF,TGTGCCAGCAGTAAAAGCGGAAACACAGATACGCAGTATTTT
TRBV29-1,NA,NA,TRBJ2-1,CSVASYNEQFF,TGCAGCGTTGCCTCCTACAATGAGCAGTTCTTC
TRBV7-3,NA,NA,TRBJ1-3,CASSLMERGSGNTIYF,TGTGCCAGCAGCTTAATGGAGCGGGGGTCTGGAAACACCATATATTTT
TRBV9,NA,NA,TRBJ1-3,CASSKDSFSGNTIYF,TGTGCCAGCAGCAAGGACAGCTTCTCTGGAAACACCATATATTTT
TRBV6-6,NA,TRBD2,TRBJ2-3,CASSLAGGADTQYF,TGTGCCAGCAGTCTAGCGGGAGGGGCAGATACGCAGTATTTT
TRBV5-6,NA,TRBD1,TRBJ2-7,CASSWKSRTGLREQYF,TGTGCCAGCAGCTGGAAGTCGCGGACAGGCCTGAGGGAGCAGTACTTC
TRBV5-4,NA,NA,TRBJ2-5,CASSLRATETQYF,TGTGCCAGCAGCTTGAGGGCCACGGAGACCCAGTACTTC
TRBV7-9,NA,NA,TRBJ2-2,CASSPIPGRLSTNTGELFF,TGTGCCAGCAGTCCCATCCCCGGGAGATTATCAACGAACACCGGGGAGCTGTTTTTT
TRBV7-8,NA,TRBD2,TRBJ2-2,CASSLPRIAGVLSTGELFF,TGTGCCAGCAGCTTACCCAGGATAGCGGGAGTACTGAGTACCGGGGAGCTGTTTTTT
TRBV18,NA,NA,TRBJ2-7,CASSPPGWETYEQYF,TGTGCCAGCTCACCACCGGGCTGGGAAACCTACGAGCAGTACTTC
TRBV2,NA,TRBD2,TRBJ2-3,CASSDTSGRSNTQYF,TGTGCCAGCAGCGACACTAGCGGGAGGTCGAATACGCAGTATTTT
TRBV6-5,NA,NA,TRBJ1-1,CASSYGFSTEAFF,TGTGCCAGCAGTTACGGGTTTTCCACTGAAGCTTTCTTT
TRBV2,NA,TRBD2,TRBJ2-1,CASSGLAGADEQFF,TGTGCCAGCAGCGGACTAGCGGGAGCAGATGAGCAGTTCTTC
TRBV6-5,NA,NA,TRBJ1-1,CASSYSGASGTEAFF,TGTGCCAGCAGTTACTCCGGGGCATCAGGAACTGAAGCTTTCTTT
TRBV7-8,NA,TRBD2,TRBJ2-7,CASSPGLAASYEQYF,TGTGCCAGCAGCCCGGGACTAGCGGCATCCTACGAGCAGTACTTC
TRBV2,NA,TRBD2,TRBJ2-3,CASNRGLAGGSDTQYF,TGTGCCAGCAACCGCGGACTAGCGGGAGGGTCCGATACGCAGTATTTT
TRBV7-9,NA,TRBD2,TRBJ2-7,CASSTTGGGTSGDYEQYF,TGTGCCAGCAGCACCACTGGGGGGGGGACTAGCGGAGACTACGAGCAGTACTTC
TRBV30,NA,NA,TRBJ1-2,CAWSVQGGTDGYTF,TGTGCCTGGAGTGTACAAGGGGGGACCGATGGCTACACCTTC
TRBV16,few,TRBD1,TRBJ1-5,CASSQSGRTGGNF,TGTGCCAGCAGCCAATCTGGCAGGACAGGGGGCAATTTT
TRBV4-3,NA,TRBD2,TRBJ2-1,CASSRFSGWGGYNEQFF,TGCGCCAGCAGCCGTTTCTCTGGTTGGGGGGGTTACAATGAGCAGTTCTTC
TRBV6-1,NA,TRBD2,TRBJ2-1,CASSGGLAGFSYNEQFF,TGTGCCAGCAGTGGGGGACTAGCGGGTTTCTCCTACAATGAGCAGTTCTTC
TRBV18,NA,TRBD2,TRBJ2-4,CASSPPGRGGENIQYF,TGTGCCAGCTCACCACCGGGTAGGGGAGGGGAAAACATTCAGTACTTC
TRBV7-9,NA,NA,TRBJ2-1,CASSLGSGRSYNEQFF,TGTGCCAGCAGCTTAGGTAGCGGCCGCTCCTACAATGAGCAGTTCTTC
TRBV7-7,NA,TRBD2,TRBJ2-5,CASSLVSAGETQYF,TGTGCTAGCAGCTTAGTATCAGCGGGGGAGACCCAGTACTTC
TRBV10-3,NA,NA,TRBJ2-3,CAISEGTTDTQYF,TGTGCCATCAGTGAAGGTACCACAGATACGCAGTATTTT
TRBV28,NA,NA,TRBJ2-1,CASNGGSRNEQFF,TGTGCCAGCAATGGGGGTTCTCGCAATGAGCAGTTCTTC
TRBV7-9,NA,NA,TRBJ1-1,CASGQRGTEAFF,TGTGCCAGCGGACAGAGGGGAACTGAAGCTTTCTTT
TRBV2,NA,NA,TRBJ1-5,CASSDGQNQPQHF,TGTGCCAGCAGTGACGGGCAGAATCAGCCCCAGCATTTT
TRBV10-1,NA,TRBD2,TRBJ2-1,CASSEGTSVNEQFF,TGCGCCAGCAGTGAAGGGACTAGCGTCAATGAGCAGTTCTTC
TRBV30,NA,NA,TRBJ2-7,CASASGVEYEQYF,TGTGCCTCCGCCTCGGGGGTTGAGTACGAGCAGTACTTC
TRBV6-5,once,NA,TRBJ2-3,CASSPGLIDTQYF,TGTGCCAGCAGCCCCGGTTTAATTGATACGCAGTATTTT
TRBV5-1,NA,NA,TRBJ1-1,CASTQQGGTEAFF,TGCGCCAGCACACAACAGGGTGGGACTGAAGCTTTCTTT
TRBV7-9,NA,NA,TRBJ2-3,CASSLEELGHSTDTQYF,TGTGCCAGCAGCTTAGAGGAACTAGGCCACAGCACAGATACGCAGTATTTT
TRBV28,NA,NA,TRBJ1-2,CASSPPGGYTF,TGTGCCAGCAGTCCCCCCGGTGGCTACACCTTC
TRBV6-2/TRBV6-3,NA,NA,TRBJ1-5,CASSGYSSNQPQHF,TGTGCCAGCAGTGGGTACAGTAGCAATCAGCCCCAGCATTTT
TRBV30,NA,TRBD1,TRBJ2-7,CAWGGQPIYEQYF,TGTGCCTGGGGGGGACAGCCGATCTACGAGCAGTACTTC
TRBV19,NA,NA,TRBJ1-2,CASSTESVRYTF,TGTGCCAGTAGTACGGAGTCGGTCCGCTACACCTTC
TRBV7-9,NA,NA,TRBJ1-4,CASSYRARTMNEKLFF,TGTGCCAGCAGCTATAGGGCTAGAACCATGAATGAAAAACTGTTTTTT
TRBV2,NA,NA,TRBJ2-1,CASRASGGEQFF,TGTGCCAGCAGGGCCTCCGGTGGGGAGCAGTTCTTC
TRBV9,NA,NA,TRBJ2-5,CASTERGGWQETQYF,TGTGCCAGCACCGAACGGGGAGGTTGGCAAGAGACCCAGTACTTC
TRBV6-6,NA,TRBD2,TRBJ2-1,CASSPALAGGNNEQFF,TGTGCCAGCAGCCCAGCCCTAGCGGGAGGGAACAATGAGCAGTTCTTC
TRBV7-9,NA,NA,TRBJ1-4,CASSLRGTGTATNEKLFF,TGTGCCAGCAGCCTACGTGGGACGGGGACTGCAACTAATGAAAAACTGTTTTTT
TRBV4-1,few,NA,TRBJ2-2,CASSQGNTGELFF,TGCGCCAGCAGCCAGGGAAACACCGGGGAGCTGTTTTTT